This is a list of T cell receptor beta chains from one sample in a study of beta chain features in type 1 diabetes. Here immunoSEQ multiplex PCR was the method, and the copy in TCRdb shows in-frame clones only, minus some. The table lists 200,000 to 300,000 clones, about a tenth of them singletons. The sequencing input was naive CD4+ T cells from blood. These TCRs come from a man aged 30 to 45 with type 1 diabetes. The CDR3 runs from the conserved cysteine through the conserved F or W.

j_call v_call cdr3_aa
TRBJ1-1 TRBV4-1 CASSQDAGRTEAFF
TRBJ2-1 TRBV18 CASSPQELKGDEQFF
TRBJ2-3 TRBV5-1 CASSAGATVEDTQYF
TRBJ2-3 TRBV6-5 CASSVSTDTQYF
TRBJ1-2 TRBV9 CASSAASGTGTYGYTF
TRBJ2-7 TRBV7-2 CASSSTSGGALHEQYF
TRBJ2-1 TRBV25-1 CASSELGANEQFF
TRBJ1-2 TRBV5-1 CASRFAGIETLQGYTF
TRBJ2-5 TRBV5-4 CASSQGQNQETQYF
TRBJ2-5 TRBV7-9 CASSFGEFVTQYF
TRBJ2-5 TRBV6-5 CASSYYPGGRETQYF
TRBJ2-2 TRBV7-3 CASSQTSAAGELFF
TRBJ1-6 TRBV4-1 CASSQVAGQGHSPLHF
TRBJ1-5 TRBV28 CASSFQSNQPQHF
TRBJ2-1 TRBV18 CASSLGQGNEQFF
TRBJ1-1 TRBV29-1 CSVSDREDGEAFF
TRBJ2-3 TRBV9 CASSVDGATDTQYF
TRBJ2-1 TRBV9 CASSVGQGPYNEQFF
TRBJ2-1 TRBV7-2 CASSSDTVGEQFF
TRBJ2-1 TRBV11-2 CASSLEVAGFYNEQFF
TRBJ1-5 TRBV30 CAWSNGQAQHF
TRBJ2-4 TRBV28 CASSLKRGIQYF
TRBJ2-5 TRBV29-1 CSVEGAEKETQYF
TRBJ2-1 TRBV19 CASGQNSGVYNEQFF
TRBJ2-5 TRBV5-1 CASRWTGDQETQYF
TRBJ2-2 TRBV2 CASRGTLTGELFF
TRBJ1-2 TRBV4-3 CASSQVRGNGYTF
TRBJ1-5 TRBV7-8 CASSRTGGTQPQHF
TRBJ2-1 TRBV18 CASSPLGSSYNEQFF
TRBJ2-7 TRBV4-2 CASSQVSRDSLYEQYF
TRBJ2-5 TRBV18 CASSPQVHQETQYF
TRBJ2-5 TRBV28 CASSFAIQETQYF
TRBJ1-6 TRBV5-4 CASSLGGPGGNSPLHF
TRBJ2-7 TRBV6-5 CASSSGTGRREQYF
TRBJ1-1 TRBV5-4 CASSLPGGIAFF
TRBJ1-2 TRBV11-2 CASSLLSGVSISGGYTF
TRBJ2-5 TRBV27 CASSLSPPLNLGAGEETQYF
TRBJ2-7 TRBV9 CASSPASSSYEQYF
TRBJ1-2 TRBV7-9 CASGQQGTYGYTF
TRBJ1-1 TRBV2 CASTLQGQPNTEAFF
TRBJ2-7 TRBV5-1 CASSFTGSRLEQYF
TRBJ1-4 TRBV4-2 CASSRGQGRGLEKLFF
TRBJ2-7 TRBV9 CASSEGNPAGGLYEQYF
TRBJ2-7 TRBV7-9 CASSLHRGRPEQYF
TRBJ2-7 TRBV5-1 CASSRDTSYEQYF
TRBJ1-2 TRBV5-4 CASSLTGRYGYTF
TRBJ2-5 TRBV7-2 CASSKGLAGSRETQYF
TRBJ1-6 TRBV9 CASSADHGTHNNSPLHF
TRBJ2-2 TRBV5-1 CASSEQGDTGELFF
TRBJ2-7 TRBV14 CASSPPAGTGSYEQYF